This entry is about one T cell receptor beta chain. CDR1 and CDR2 (germline): SGHTA, FQGNSA. After removal of 5 bases from V and 8 bases from J, the junction contained 8 bases not matched to a gene. The CDR3 sequence is 15 residues long. This sample stems from a study of blood T cell repertoires in COVID-19. Across the whole study: Researchers got acute and convalescent COVID-19 samples from the United States, Italy and Spain. PBMCs, B-cell-depleted T cells, or T cells were the source of the cDNA or gDNA that made up the material.

In the authors' workflow: How many nucleated cells were present was estimated from reference gene primer amplification. Sequencing was performed with immunoSEQ multiplex PCR; in TCRdb, only in-frame clones are kept and a portion is missing. The D gene and trimming were derived from the DNA, and the V and J assignments and clone size from that table. The sample has about 75,000 clones, roughly 88% seen once. The specimen was peripheral blood. The TCR comes from a woman aged 45-65 years with acute or convalescent COVID-19. The genes are TRBV7-2 and TRBJ2-5; 13 bases are a match to TRBD2. In DNA form, the CDR3 reads TGTGCCAGCAGCAAATCACTAGCGGGGGGGACCACCCAGTACTTC. Its translation: CASSKSLAGGTTQYF.